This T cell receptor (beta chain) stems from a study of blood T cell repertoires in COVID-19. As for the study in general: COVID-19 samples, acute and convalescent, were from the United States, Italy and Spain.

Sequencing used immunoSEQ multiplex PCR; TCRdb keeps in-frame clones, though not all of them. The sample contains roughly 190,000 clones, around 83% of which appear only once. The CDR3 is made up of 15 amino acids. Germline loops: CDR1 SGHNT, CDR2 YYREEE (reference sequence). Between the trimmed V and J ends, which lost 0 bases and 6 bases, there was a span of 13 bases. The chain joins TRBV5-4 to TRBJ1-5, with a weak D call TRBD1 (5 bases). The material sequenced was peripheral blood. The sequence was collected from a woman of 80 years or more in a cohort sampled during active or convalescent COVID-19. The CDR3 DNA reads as TGTGCCAGCAGCTTGGGCGGACAAGCAGGTCAGCCCCAGCATTTT. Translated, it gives CASSLGGQAGQPQHF.